This T cell receptor (beta chain) was identified in a study of identical twins. Study-wide findings and caveats: When twins shared out-of-frame alpha sequences, those sequences had excess low generation probability.

Germline V gene lookup returns CDR1 SGHRS and CDR2 YFSETQ. CDR3 length equals 15 residues. Trimming left V 0 bases short and J 2 bases short, with 10 bases between. About this clonotype itself: Antigen specificity is unknown.

From the 5' RACE reads, TCRdb called clonotypes with MiXCR, one entry per CDR3 protein. The data hold about 470,000 distinct CDR3 sequences, with approximately 24% observed a single time. With no exceptions, donors were healthy Caucasians. This sample was also put to use in a study of T cells expressing NK-cell markers. From that paper: An anti-gamma-delta TCR antibody restricted sorting to alpha-beta TCR T cells in several experiments. The CD3+CD56-NKG2C+ fraction of a handful of donors was also led by these clonotypes.

V gene TRBV5-1 combines with J gene TRBJ2-3; D unresolved. Sequenced material: CD4+ T cells sorted from blood. The sequence came from a woman younger than 30 in good health. The CDR3 spells CASSLGALDTDTQYF. The CDR3 DNA reads TGCGCCAGCAGCTTGGGGGCTCTGGACACAGATACGCAGTATTTT.